The 27 T cell receptor beta chains below all came from one sample that was sequenced in a study of CXCR3-negative and CXCR3-positive naive CD8 T cells. Through 5' RACE with UMI labels, the TRB cDNA libraries were prepared. Following a re-call of the 5' RACE reads, TCRdb has one entry per CDR3 protein and lacks DNA. This sample contains 70,000 to 95,000 distinct CDR3 sequences. Material: naive CXCR3- CD8+ T cells from blood. Subset noted: CD45RO-CCR7+CD27+CD95- naive CD8+ T cells lacking CXCR3 (TNR3-). These TCRs come from a human donor in good health. Some clones in this sample may be carry-over from other donors' samples.

This chain uses TRBV7-6 with TRBJ1-6. Germline assignment: CDR1 SGHVS and CDR2 FNYEAQ. The CDR3 has 15 amino acids. The CDR3 here is CASSSNSNSGSPLHF.

CDR3 sequence: CASSLGPGSNQPQHF. The chain couples TRBV7-2 to TRBJ1-5; TCRdb outputs TRBD1, but without DNA this stays unchecked. This CDR3 spans 15 amino acids. Germline V gene data show CDR1 as SGHTA and CDR2 as FQGNSA.

This chain links TRBV5-1 with TRBJ2-7; TCRdb's D call of TRBD1 is untestable without DNA. Germline CDR1 SGHRS, CDR2 YFSETQ. The CDR3 loop spans 15 amino acids. The CDR3 loop reads CASATLTGTLYEQYF.

J is TRBJ2-5 and V is TRBV7-9; checking the TCRdb D call of TRBD1 is not possible without DNA. The V gene's germline CDR1 is SEHNR and CDR2 FQNEAQ (reference sequence). This CDR3 contains 15 residues. This CDR3 reads CASSPTPGREETQYF. Full variable domain (remainder filled in from reference TRBV7-9 and TRBJ2-5): DTGVSQNPRHKITKRGQNVTFRCDPISEHNRLYWYRQTLGQGPEFLTYFQNEAQLEKSRLLSDRFSAERPKGSFSTLEIQRTEQGDSAMYLCASSPTPGREETQYFGPGTRLLVL.

J is TRBJ2-3 and V is TRBV3-1. The CDR3 consists of 13 residues. Germline V gives CDR1 LGHDT, CDR2 YNNKEL (reference sequence). The CDR3 loop reads CASSPGYVDTQYF.

V is TRBV29-1 and J is TRBJ2-7; the TCRdb call, TRBD2, lacks DNA for checking. CDR1 SQVTM and CDR2 ANQGSEA come from the germline V gene. The CDR3 has 14 amino acids. The CDR3 here is CSVAGLAGDYEQYF.

The chain is built from TRBV3-1 and TRBJ2-5; checking the TCRdb D call of TRBD2 is not possible without DNA. Germline-derived CDR1 and CDR2 are LGHDT and YNNKEL (reference sequence). The CDR3 sequence is 18 residues long. The CDR3 spells CASSQEYALAGPQETQYF.

The chain carries TRBV27 and TRBJ2-1; TCRdb outputs TRBD2, but without DNA this stays unchecked. Germline CDR1 MNHEY, CDR2 SMNVEV (reference sequence). The length of the CDR3 is 14 residues. The CDR3 reads CASYSRGALNEQFF.

The chain recombines TRBV12-3 or TRBV12-4 with TRBJ1-1; TCRdb selects TRBD1, and the lack of DNA leaves this call unchecked. This CDR3 comprises 13 residues. CDR3 sequence reads: CASSLQGPTEAFF.

CDR3 residues: CASGPGINYGYTF. The chain employs TRBV3-1 and TRBJ1-2; there is no DNA to check the TCRdb D call of TRBD1. The CDR3 covers 13 residues. The germline V gene has CDR1 LGHDT and CDR2 YNNKEL (reference sequence).

This chain connects TRBV11-3 to TRBJ2-2. Per germline, CDR1 SGHNT and CDR2 YENEEA. The CDR3 runs to 12 residues. This CDR3 reads CASSLRSGELFF.

The rearrangement links TRBV19 to TRBJ2-7; TCRdb lists TRBD1, though no DNA is available to test this call. Germline CDR1 LNHDA, CDR2 SQIVND (reference sequence). This CDR3 is 14 amino acids long. The CDR3 is CASMVDIASYEQYF.

The chain couples TRBV29-1 to TRBJ2-4; the D gene TCRdb calls, TRBD1, cannot be checked with no DNA. The CDR3 totals 13 residues. Germline CDR1 reads SQVTM; CDR2 reads ANQGSEA. CDR3 region: CSVETATENIQYF. Combining the CDR3 with reference TRBV29-1 and TRBJ2-4 gives the whole variable domain SAVISQKPSRDICQRGTSLTIQCQVDSQVTMMFWYRQQPGQSLTLIATANQGSEATYESGFVIDKFPISRPNLTFSTLTVSNMSPEDSSIYLCSVETATENIQYFGAGTRLSVL.

V gene TRBV3-1 combines with J gene TRBJ1-3; there is no DNA to check the TCRdb D call of TRBD1. The CDR3 is 16 residues long. The germline CDR1 and CDR2 sequences are LGHDT and YNNKEL (reference sequence). CDR3 amino acids: CASSLQGASSGNTIYF.

The gene calls are TRBV2 and TRBJ1-5; TCRdb reports TRBD1, a call that lacks DNA to check it against. The CDR3 is 13 amino acids. Germline CDR1 reads SNHLY; CDR2 reads FYNNEI. The CDR3 here is CASDRESNQPQHF.

This rearrangement joins TRBV29-1 to TRBJ1-1. CDR1 and CDR2 from the germline V gene are SQVTM and ANQGSEA. This CDR3 spans 12 amino acids. The CDR3 loop is CSVESQNTEAFF.

The genes are TRBV29-1 and TRBJ2-1. There are 14 residues in the CDR3. Germline V CDR1 and CDR2: SQVTM, ANQGSEA. CDR3 sequence reads: CSVVQLSSYNEQFF.

The chain couples TRBV29-1 to TRBJ2-1; TCRdb calls TRBD2, which cannot be checked without DNA. The CDR3 extends over 15 amino acids. CDR1 is SQVTM and CDR2 is ANQGSEA in the germline V gene. Here the CDR3 reads CSVTLLAGGYNEQFF.

The J gene is TRBJ1-2, the V gene TRBV27. CDR3 size: 13 residues. Per germline, CDR1 MNHEY and CDR2 SMNVEV (reference sequence). The CDR3 loop reads CASSPRTDDGYTF.

The chain's CDR3 is CASINLPGSWETQYF. The chain has TRBV6-6 and TRBJ2-5. The CDR3 spans 15 residues. CDR1 and CDR2 (germline): MNHNY, SVGAGI (reference sequence).

V and J are TRBV7-2 and TRBJ2-5; TCRdb returns TRBD1, unconfirmable since there is no DNA. Germline CDR1 reads SGHTA; CDR2 reads FQGNSA. This CDR3 comprises 13 residues. CDR3 region: CASTSGGQETQYF.

The rearrangement joins TRBV10-3 to TRBJ2-3. The CDR3 spans 12 residues. Germline lookup yields CDR1 ENHRY and CDR2 SYGVKD. CDR3 in amino acids: CAVRLARDTQYF.

The chain has TRBV6-1 and TRBJ2-7; TCRdb proposes TRBD1, but this gene call is untestable without DNA. Germline lookup yields CDR1 MNHNS and CDR2 SASEGT. The CDR3 has 16 residues. This CDR3 reads CASSEAPGNGAYEQYF.

The rearrangement links TRBV20-1 to TRBJ2-5; TCRdb indicates TRBD2, and absent DNA this call remains unverified. The CDR3 loop spans 14 amino acids. CDR1 and CDR2 (germline): DFQATT, SNEGSKA (reference sequence). This CDR3 is CSARDSGGQETQYF.

V and J are TRBV6-5 and TRBJ1-6. CDR1 is MNHEY and CDR2 is SVGAGI in the germline V gene. The CDR3 is 14 residues long. The CDR3 protein is CASSSDTIGVTLHF.

This chain connects TRBV5-1 to TRBJ1-1. Germline values: CDR1 SGHRS, CDR2 YFSETQ. The CDR3 extends over 13 amino acids. CDR3 sequence reads: CASSPFPATEAFF.

V usage is TRBV12-3 or TRBV12-4 and J usage is TRBJ2-7; there is no DNA to check the TCRdb D call of TRBD1. The CDR3 totals 13 residues. This CDR3 is CASSLQGNGEQYF.